These T cell receptor beta chains were read from a single sample in a study of T-cell memory formation after mild COVID-19. Each CDR3 protein gets one entry after TCRdb re-called the 5' RACE reads with MiXCR. The sample includes just over 150,000 distinct CDR3 sequences, roughly 30% of them seen just once. Sequencing was carried out using PBMCs or a T cell subset sorted from them (not recorded which). These receptors were collected from an adult woman who had mild COVID-19 (a few samples of this study predate the infection). Cell type and time point are not known. The CDR3 runs from the conserved cysteine through the conserved F or W. A D gene is named only where the DNA matches it firmly. Where a row states a size, it is once, few, many or the class of an expanded clone; other rows omit it.

v_gene: TRBV7-3; d_gene: TRBD2; abundance: few; j_gene: TRBJ2-1; CDR3nt: TGTGCCAGCAGCCCGCCCTCAGCGGGGGGTTCTTCGAATGAGCAGTTCTTC; CDR3aa: CASSPPSAGGSSNEQFF
v_gene: TRBV12-3/TRBV12-4; d_gene: .; abundance: .; j_gene: TRBJ2-3; CDR3nt: TGTGCCAGCAGTCCCAGCGGGGATACGCAGTATTTT; CDR3aa: CASSPSGDTQYF
v_gene: TRBV7-3; d_gene: .; abundance: .; j_gene: TRBJ2-5; CDR3nt: TGTGCCAGCAGCCAGGCGCCGCGCGAGACCCAGTACTTC; CDR3aa: CASSQAPRETQYF
v_gene: TRBV27; d_gene: TRBD1; abundance: few; j_gene: TRBJ2-7; CDR3nt: TGTGCCAGCAGTTTGATTCCCGGGACAGATCCCTACGAGCAGTACTTC; CDR3aa: CASSLIPGTDPYEQYF
v_gene: TRBV4-2; d_gene: .; abundance: few; j_gene: TRBJ1-2; CDR3nt: TGTGCCAGCAGCCGGGGGGATGGCTACACCTTC; CDR3aa: CASSRGDGYTF
v_gene: TRBV5-4; d_gene: .; abundance: few; j_gene: TRBJ1-6; CDR3nt: TGTGCCAGCTTGGACGCCCAATCCTATAATTCACCCCTCCACTTT; CDR3aa: CASLDAQSYNSPLHF
v_gene: TRBV6-5; d_gene: .; abundance: .; j_gene: TRBJ2-1; CDR3nt: TGTGCCAGCAGTTACTCCCTGGGCCGGGGCAATGAGCAGTTCTTC; CDR3aa: CASSYSLGRGNEQFF
v_gene: TRBV12-3/TRBV12-4; d_gene: .; abundance: few; j_gene: TRBJ2-7; CDR3nt: TGTGCCAGCAGTCCCCAACAGGGGACTTTCTACGAGCAGTACTTC; CDR3aa: CASSPQQGTFYEQYF
v_gene: TRBV9; d_gene: .; abundance: .; j_gene: TRBJ2-4; CDR3nt: TGTGCCAGCAGCGTAGGTAACAGGCAAAACATTCAGTACTTC; CDR3aa: CASSVGNRQNIQYF
v_gene: TRBV20-1; d_gene: .; abundance: .; j_gene: TRBJ1-1; CDR3nt: TGCAGTGCTAGAGTCAACCGGGGCATAAAGAACACTGAAGCTTTCTTT; CDR3aa: CSARVNRGIKNTEAFF
v_gene: TRBV6-5; d_gene: TRBD1; abundance: .; j_gene: TRBJ2-7; CDR3nt: TGTGCCAGCAGTTACCCCAGGGGGCGGTTCTCCTACGAGCAGTACTTC; CDR3aa: CASSYPRGRFSYEQYF
v_gene: TRBV15; d_gene: .; abundance: .; j_gene: TRBJ2-7; CDR3nt: TGTGCCACCAGCAGAGATGTCGGGGAGGATCGCTACGAGCAGTACTTC; CDR3aa: CATSRDVGEDRYEQYF